This TCR beta chain originates from a study of regulatory T cells in long-lasting Graves disease. In its sample, this clonotype was seen a few times. Its antigen is unknown. The time point here: newly diagnosed GD, antithyroid drugs for less than 3 months. PBMCs provided the RNA from which the TCR library was made. Germline CDR1 GTSNPN, CDR2 SVGIG (reference sequence). Deletions cut 6 bases from V and 7 bases from J, with 12 bases between. This CDR3 region has 11 residues. Study findings and constraints: Newly diagnosed Graves' patients exceeded persistent ones in TCR diversity.

Investigators prepared the TCR beta libraries by applying iRepertoire HTBI primers and Arm-PCR of CDR3 regions. TCRdb independently ran MiXCR on the multiplex PCR reads; one entry per CDR3 protein. The sample has 550,000 to 650,000 distinct CDR3 sequences, 15% to 20% seen once. This same sample was also taken into another study, of T cells in Graves' hyperthyroidism and ophthalmopathy. That study reports: Stable Graves' hyperthyroidism meant no ophthalmopathy progression within 18 months.

The chain carries TRBV30 and TRBJ1-2; possibly TRBD1 for D (5 bases). This receptor was obtained from a man younger than 30 with Graves disease. The sample in question was peripheral blood mononuclear cells (PBMCs), obtained at new diagnosis, from a patient treated with antithyroid drugs. The CDR3 loop is CACPGTAGYTF. As DNA, the CDR3 is TGTGCCTGTCCCGGGACGGCTGGCTACACCTTC.